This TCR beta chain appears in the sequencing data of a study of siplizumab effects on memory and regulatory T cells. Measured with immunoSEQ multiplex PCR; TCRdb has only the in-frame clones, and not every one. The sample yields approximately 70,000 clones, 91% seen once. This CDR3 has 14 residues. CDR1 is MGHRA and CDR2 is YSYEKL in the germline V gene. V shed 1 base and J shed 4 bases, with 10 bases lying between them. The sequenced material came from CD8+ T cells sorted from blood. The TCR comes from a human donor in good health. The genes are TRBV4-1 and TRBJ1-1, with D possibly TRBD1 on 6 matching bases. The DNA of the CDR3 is TGCGCCAGCAGCCAAGGGCCAGGGGTCACTGAAGCTTTCTTT. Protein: CASSQGPGVTEAFF.